These 15 T cell receptor beta chains came from one sample sequenced in a study of shared clonotypes between healthy human individuals (dated by TCRdb to 2018 to 2021). The library was prepared using the immunoSEQ multiplex PCR assay. The table was pulled from immuneACCESS by TCRdb, which kept in-frame rearrangements only. Such tables lose some clones; where checked, under half of the loss comes from unresolved V genes, and the rest has no known cause. The sample profile shows about 460,000 clones; more than 70% of them were found once. The ten most abundant clones make up 12% of the sample. Sequenced input: PBMCs. Receptor source: a woman in her thirties or forties in good health. Some clones in this sample may be carry-over from other donors' samples.

This clone was seen a few times. J is TRBJ1-2 and V is TRBV18; a possible D gene is TRBD1 (5 bases). CDR3 length equals 15 residues. The V gene lost 3 bases and the J gene lost 5 bases, with 16 bases spanning the gap. CDR1 KGHSH and CDR2 LQKENI come from the germline V gene. CDR3 residues: CASSPARGGLYGYTF. DNA of the CDR3: TGTGCCAGCTCACCGGCCCGTGGGGGTCTATATGGCTACACCTTC.

The CDR3 loop is CASKGRTSGTDTQYF. The CDR3 DNA sequence: TGTGCCAGCAAAGGGCGGACCTCGGGCACAGATACGCAGTATTTT. The chain carries TRBV6-1 and TRBJ2-3; D gene uncertain. The CDR3 consists of 15 residues. V lost 7 bases to trimming and J lost 1 base, with 15 bases between them. CDR1 and CDR2 (germline): MNHNS, SASEGT.

This clone was seen only once. The rearrangement joins TRBV5-4 to TRBJ2-1; D might be TRBD1 or TRBD2, each matching 6 bases. Germline V lookup: CDR1 SGHNT, CDR2 YYREEE (reference sequence). This CDR3 contains 16 residues. The ends were cut back, 0 bases at V and 1 base at J, with 11 bases in the middle. The CDR3 loop reads CASSLDREVSYNEQFF. The CDR3 region has the DNA TGTGCCAGCAGCTTGGACAGGGAGGTTTCCTACAATGAGCAGTTCTTC.

Turning to this clone: A far larger clone is one base from this, pointing to a likely read error. The rearrangement joins TRBV25-1 to TRBJ1-4; D perhaps matches TRBD1 (6 bases). CDR1 and CDR2 from the germline V gene are MGHDK and SYGVNS. The CDR3 sequence is 16 residues long. CDR3 sequence reads: CASSAIGDTTNGKLFF. The CDR3 DNA is TGTGCCAGCAGTGCTATAGGGGACACAACTAATGGAAAACTGTTTTTT. Variable domain in full (rest from reference TRBV25-1 and TRBJ1-4): EADIYQTPRYLVIGTGKKITLECSQTMGHDKMYWYQQDPGMELHLIHYSYGVNSTEKGDLSSESTVSRIRTEHFPLTLESARPSHTSQYLCASSAIGDTTNGKLFFGSGTQLSVL.

CDR3 sequence (DNA): TGTGCCAGCAGTTTAATTCCCGCCGGGGAGCTGTTTTTT. It translates to CASSLIPAGELFF. The gene calls are TRBV28 and TRBJ2-2; no clear D. The ends were cut back, 2 bases at V and 6 bases at J, with 7 bases in the middle. The germline CDR1 and CDR2 sequences are MDHEN and SYDVKM. This CDR3 has 13 amino acids.

The rearrangement uses TRBV6-1 and TRBJ2-7; D remains ambiguous. Trimming removed 10 bases at V and 3 bases at J, with 19 bases between. Germline V gene lookup returns CDR1 MNHNS and CDR2 SASEGT. This CDR3 region has 14 residues. The CDR3 loop reads CANPSPHRDYEQYF. The CDR3, as DNA: TGTGCCAACCCATCCCCACATAGAGACTACGAGCAGTACTTC.

The CDR3 coding sequence is TGCAGCGTTGAAGGACAGGGGGGGTATGAAGCTTTCTTT. Translation: CSVEGQGGYEAFF. The chain is built from TRBV29-1 and TRBJ1-1; 9 bases line up with TRBD1. The CDR3 has 13 amino acids. Germline values: CDR1 SQVTM, CDR2 ANQGSEA. V lost 1 base, J lost 7 bases, and 4 bases stayed unmatched.

The chain carries TRBV7-8 and TRBJ2-3; TRBD2 matches at 9 bases. The CDR3 has 15 residues. V lost 4 bases to trimming and J lost 5 bases; unmatched junction nucleotides: 7. Looked up from germline, CDR1 is SGHVS and CDR2 is FQNEAQ. The CDR3 sequence: CASSSSGGSGDTQYF. CDR3 DNA: TGTGCCAGCAGCTCGAGCGGGGGGTCGGGAGATACGCAGTATTTT.

This clone was detected only a few times. V and J are TRBV5-1 and TRBJ2-1, with TRBD2 identical over 14 bases. CDR1 SGHRS and CDR2 YFSETQ come from the germline V gene. The length of the CDR3 is 15 residues. V gave up 4 bases and J gave up 8 bases; unmatched junction bases: 5. The CDR3 DNA sequence: TGCGCCAGCAGCACCGGGACTAGCGGGAGTTATGAGCAGTTCTTC. This codes for CASSTGTSGSYEQFF.

This clone was seen ten or more times. The rearrangement uses TRBV11-1 and TRBJ1-1; 7 nucleotides agree with TRBD1. Losses at the gene ends were 1 base for V and 4 bases for J; bases not matched to a gene: 0. CDR3 length: 13 amino acids. Per the germline V gene, CDR1 is SGHAT and CDR2 is FQDESV (reference sequence). CDR3 sequence reads: CASSLDRGTEAFF. The CDR3 coding sequence is TGTGCCAGCAGCTTAGACAGGGGCACTGAAGCTTTCTTT.

V is TRBV18 and J is TRBJ2-7; D gene ambiguous. Germline lookup yields CDR1 KGHSH and CDR2 LQKENI. V dropped 2 bases and J dropped 3 bases, with 5 bases sitting between them. This CDR3 spans 12 amino acids. The CDR3 DNA follows: TGTGCCAGCTCACCAAACCGCTACGAGCAGTACTTC. Translated, it gives CASSPNRYEQYF.

The V and J genes are TRBV18 and TRBJ2-1; 8 nucleotides agree with TRBD1. The CDR3 consists of 15 residues. With 3 bases clipped from V and 6 bases from J, the junction kept 7 bases outside the gene matches. CDR1 is KGHSH and CDR2 is LQKENI in the germline V gene. CDR3 sequence: CASSPDRGFGNEQFF. The CDR3 nucleotides read TGTGCCAGCTCACCCGACAGGGGCTTCGGCAATGAGCAGTTCTTC.

This clone was seen a handful of times. A far more abundant clone sits one base away, making this likely a read error. The J gene is TRBJ1-1, the V gene TRBV30; perhaps TRBD1 as D (5 bases). Germline V gene sequence: CDR1 GTSNPN, CDR2 SVGIG (reference sequence). The CDR3 extends over 13 amino acids. The CDR3 sequence is CAWTTSADTKAFF. CDR3 sequence (DNA): TGTGCCTGGACTACAAGCGCGGACACTAAAGCTTTCTTT.

In this sample, this clone turned up many times. V is TRBV30 and J is TRBJ1-3, with 8 bases fitting TRBD1. Germline CDR1 and CDR2: GTSNPN and SVGIG (reference sequence). The CDR3 is 14 amino acids. After removal of 3 bases from V and 4 bases from J, the junction contained 5 bases not matched to a gene. The CDR3 region is CAWRDRVGGNTIYF. DNA for the CDR3: TGTGCCTGGAGGGACAGGGTGGGAGGAAACACCATATATTTT.

The chain carries TRBV19 and TRBJ2-7; D call uncertain. The CDR3 has 14 residues. Germline CDR1 and CDR2: LNHDA and SQIVND (reference sequence). V was shortened by 3 bases and J by 2 bases, with 11 bases between the two germline ends. The CDR3 loop is CASSMLTRTYEQYF. CDR3 sequence (DNA): TGTGCCAGTAGTATGTTGACTCGTACCTACGAGCAGTACTTC.